This TCR beta chain is from a study of radiation and T cells in renal cell carcinoma (dated by TCRdb to the early 2020s). For the study in its entirety: Samples came from a clinical trial, in which primary renal cell carcinomas received 15 Gy stereotactic body radiation therapy followed by nephrectomy 4 weeks later. In the 40 to 55 samples combined, fewer than 5 million unique CDR3 nucleotide sequences were found, encoding some 2,500,000 unique CDR3 amino acid sequences. A total of under 60 samples underwent TCR beta sequencing, made up of around 26 tumors and about 27 peripheral blood samples. Study-level results and caveats: An increase in top tumor clonotypes in blood was observed from baseline to 2 weeks post-radiation, followed by contraction by 4 weeks, which was taken to suggest transient expansion of tumor-resident clones. Changes in the blood repertoire were not tracked past 4 weeks after treatment. Because no pretreatment tumor biopsies were available, whether clonotypes were present in the tumor at baseline could not be determined. Effects of radiation dose or scheduling on the TCR repertoire could not be addressed with the single-armed trial design.

In regard to this clone: The antigen it binds to is not known. Base qualities are not at hand, and no much larger clone is one base apart.

According to the study, the label for this sample's time point signals: blood 2 weeks post-SBRT. The treatment or condition label for this specimen denotes: 15 Gy SBRT to primary tumor, nephrectomy 4 weeks later. Serial peripheral blood from radiation-treated patients was sampled at baseline, 2 weeks and 4 weeks after SBRT to track tumor-enriched clonotypes. Renal cell carcinoma with clear cell pathology was present in all patients. Genomic DNA for TCR sequencing was prepared using the QIAamp DNA Blood Mini Kit (Qiagen). Only samples passing all quality control checks were included in the analyses. Trimming takes 2 bases from V and 8 bases from J, and the germline ends sit 12 bases apart. From the cysteine through the phenylalanine, the CDR3 covers 13 amino acids. Only CDR3 DNA is held: 39 bases, read in frame from base 1. In the germline V gene (reference sequence), CDR1 corresponds to LNHDA and CDR2 to SQIVND.

The immunoSEQ kit was used, according to the manufacturer's recommendations, to generate TCR beta libraries from genomic DNA. To prepare libraries, a first multiplex PCR with proprietary primers was run, followed by a second PCR that added unique barcodes, and a bead cleanup was done after each round. Each sample batch included a kit-provided positive control reaction and a negative control reaction. The final libraries were assessed on an Agilent 4200 TapeStation D1000 ScreenTape, pooled by volume, and quantified by qPCR. An Illumina NextSeq500 fitted with a MidOutput 150-cycle cartridge performed the sequencing, running 156 Read1 cycles and 15 Index1 cycles with the kit's custom primers. The pooled library was loaded at 1.0 pM, with an approximately 19% PhiX control spiked in. Regarding the original processing steps: The vendor-processed data were analyzed in R, and a clonotype was defined as all T cells that share the same CDR3 nucleotide sequence. In the clone abundance analyses, frequencies were normalized to the 10,000 most abundant clones in each sample. Public T cell clones, which averaged fewer than five per sample, were excluded before analysis. Tumor-enriched and baseline blood-enriched clonotypes were defined by at least a 32-fold difference in abundance between compartments. A beta-binomial differential abundance model was applied to find clonotypes that expanded or contracted between blood time points. The Baroni-Urbani and Buser coefficient was used to measure tumor-blood repertoire similarity, and groups were compared with two-tailed Wilcoxon tests in R. TCRdb carries this immuneACCESS record with in-frame sequences only. Its versions omit some clonotypes, under half of them owing to an unresolved V gene in the studies checked, with the rest unexplained. That table furnishes V, J and clone size, whereas the DNA furnished D and trimming. In all, the sample holds about 130,000 clones, and around 90% of those were seen once. The ten most abundant clones make up 5.8% of the sample.

This receptor was obtained from a woman in her seventies with renal cell carcinoma. The sample consisted of blood, taken from a patient whose treatment included radiotherapy and nephrectomy. The chain joins TRBV19 to TRBJ1-1; the D gene cannot be named for sure. The DNA sequence is as follows: TGTGCCAGTAGTATAAGTAGCAGGCTCGAAGCTTTCTTT. Its translation reads: CASSISSRLEAFF. With the rest looked up from the reference TRBV19 and TRBJ1-1 genes rather than sequenced, the full variable domain is DGGITQSPKYLFRKEGQNVTLSCEQNLNHDAMYWYRQDPGQGLRLIYYSQIVNDFQKGDIAEGYSVSREKKESFPLTVTSAQKNPTAFYLCASSISSRLEAFFGQGTRLTVV.